This T cell receptor beta chain stems from a study of long-term antiretroviral therapy in people with HIV. Study outcomes and limitations: Diversity measured after ART increased yet remained under transplant donor controls. Dominant in the repertoire at all time points were clones expanded before ART.

Version v3.0 of the immunoSEQ assay ran at survey level. The data were produced by immunoSEQ multiplex PCR, yet TCRdb's version contains in-frame clones alone and is incomplete. Of 35,000 to 50,000 clones listed, approximately 89% are singletons. The CDR3 loop spans 15 amino acids. V lost 6 bases, J lost 3 bases, and 15 bases lay in between. The germline CDR1 and CDR2 sequences are KGHSH and LQKENI. This clone was recorded a few times. Its antigen is not known. The input for sequencing was unsorted PBMCs, taken 0.1 years before starting antiretroviral therapy. This clonotype originated in a woman aged 45 to 65 with HIV. V is TRBV18 and J is TRBJ1-3; D uncertain. CDR3 nucleotides: TGTGCCAGCTCCCCAAGTCGAGGAGGTGGAAACACCATATATTTT. Encoded protein: CASSPSRGGGNTIYF.